Following are 21 T cell receptor beta chains from one sample sequenced in a study of early T cells in non-severe SARS-CoV-2 infection (dated by TCRdb to the early 2020s). Library construction relied on 5' RACE. The sequencing machine was a NextSeq 500. TCRdb took the public reads, trimmed them with fastp at Q25, ran MiXCR for clone calling and kept in-frame beta chains. One record per CDR3 amino acid sequence lists the most common genes and DNA. The sample contains 100,000 to 150,000 distinct CDR3 sequences, under 15% of them found a single time. The ten largest clones add up to just over 20% of the sample. Sequenced: whole blood. The origin of the receptors is an adult who was a healthcare worker with PCR-confirmed SARS-CoV-2 infection or an uninfected control (not recorded which).

As concerns this clonotype: With a much larger clone just one base away, this may be a read error. This rearrangement joins TRBV20-1 to TRBJ2-7; 10 bases are a match to TRBD2. CDR1 is DFQATT and CDR2 is SNEGSKA in the germline V gene (reference sequence). The ends lost 6 bases at V and 6 bases at J; junction bases unmatched: 11. The CDR3 consists of 14 residues. The DNA of the CDR3 is TGCAGTGCAACTAGCGGGGCCACGGCCTTCGAGCAGTACTTC. This codes for CSATSGATAFEQYF.

The table lists this clonotype with a few counts. This chain connects TRBV24-1 to TRBJ2-2; possible D gene TRBD1, 6 bases. The CDR3 loop spans 17 amino acids. Trimming pared 3 bases from V and 3 bases from J, leaving 16 bases between. CDR1 and CDR2 (germline): KGHDR, SFDVKD. The CDR3 spells CATSDPGTKGDTGELFF. The CDR3 bases are TGTGCCACCAGTGATCCGGGGACGAAGGGGGACACCGGGGAGCTGTTTTTT.

The V call is TRBV10-3, the J call TRBJ2-1, with 10 bases that match TRBD2. V lost 6 bases to trimming and J lost 5 bases; unmatched junction nucleotides: 1. Per the germline V gene, CDR1 is ENHRY and CDR2 is SYGVKD. This CDR3 contains 13 residues. CDR3 DNA sequence: TGTGCCATCAGAGGACTAGCGGACAATGAGCAGTTCTTC. This sequence encodes CAIRGLADNEQFF.

At least ten counts were recorded for this clonotype. V usage is TRBV13 and J usage is TRBJ2-1; TRBD2 might be the D (7 bases). The V and J ends lost 1 base and 6 bases respectively, with 10 bases between them. Looked up from germline, CDR1 is PRHDT and CDR2 is FYEKMQ (reference sequence). This CDR3 region has 14 residues. The DNA of the CDR3 is TGTGCCAGCAGCTTAGCGGGGGGCTCCAATGAGCAGTTCTTC. Translation: CASSLAGGSNEQFF.

The chain has TRBV7-6 and TRBJ2-1; a possible D gene is TRBD1 (6 bases). Germline V gene data show CDR1 as SGHVS and CDR2 as FNYEAQ. V dropped 1 base and J dropped 14 bases, with 9 bases sitting between them. CDR3 length: 11 residues. The CDR3 DNA is TGTGCCAGCAGCTTAGGGGGACAAAAGTTCTTC. The encoded protein is CASSLGGQKFF. The full variable domain, completed using reference TRBV7-6 and TRBJ2-1, is GAGVSQSPRYKVTKRGQDVALRCDPISGHVSLYWYRQALGQGPEFLTYFNYEAQQDKSGLPNDRFSAERPEGSISTLTIQRTEQRDSAMYRCASSLGGQKFFGPGTRLTVL.

This clonotype was seen at least ten times. This sequence joins TRBV7-6 and TRBJ2-2, with 7 positions matching TRBD1. This CDR3 has 16 amino acids. J lost 4 bases, V lost 4 bases, and 9 bases had no gene match. Per the germline V gene, CDR1 is SGHVS and CDR2 is FNYEAQ. CDR3 nucleotide sequence: TGTGCCAGCAGCTACGACCGACAGGGTAGCACCGGGGAGCTGTTTTTT. Its translation is CASSYDRQGSTGELFF.

Details on this clonotype: Relative to the germline gene, one junction end is altered; a read error may explain this. The chain couples TRBV19 to TRBJ1-5; D not certain. The germline V gene encodes CDR1 LNHDA and CDR2 SQIVND (reference sequence). This CDR3 spans 13 amino acids. Here the CDR3 reads CASSIGGQQPQLF. CDR3 coding DNA: TGTGCCAGTAGTATAGGCGGTCAGCAGCCCCAGCTTTTT.

Many counts were recorded for this clonotype. The V gene is TRBV27, the J gene TRBJ1-1; D unresolved. Germline V gene lookup returns CDR1 MNHEY and CDR2 SMNVEV (reference sequence). V was cut by 2 bases and J by 11 bases, with 18 bases left in between. The CDR3 is made up of 14 amino acids. CDR3 region: CASSLTTPSFRAFF. The CDR3 DNA sequence: TGTGCCAGCAGTTTAACTACACCTTCCTTTCGGGCTTTCTTT.

The chain joins TRBV5-6 to TRBJ2-5, with D unclear. Trimming removed 1 base from V and 5 bases from J, with 9 bases in between. The CDR3 consists of 13 residues. Germline V CDR1 and CDR2: SGHDT, YYEEEE. In DNA form, the CDR3 reads TGTGCCAGCAGCTTGACCCCTCTTGAGACCCAGTACTTC. Protein: CASSLTPLETQYF.

This clonotype was detected many times. V and J are TRBV5-1 and TRBJ2-3, with D possibly matching TRBD2 (5 bases). V was cut by 6 bases and J by 2 bases, with 13 bases left in between. The CDR3 totals 14 residues. From germline, CDR1 is SGHRS and CDR2 YFSETQ. The CDR3 DNA follows: TGCGCCAGCATGGGCAGCGGCCTCACAGATACGCAGTATTTT. Protein sequence: CASMGSGLTDTQYF.

A note on this clonotype: An end of the junction differs from the germline gene, which may be a read error. The chain is built from TRBV29-1 and TRBJ2-5; tentatively, D is TRBD2 (5 bases). This CDR3 is built from 13 residues. Germline V CDR1 and CDR2: SQVTM, ANQGSEA. CDR3 protein: CSAEDGIQETQYF. The CDR3 DNA is TGCAGCGCTGAAGACGGGATCCAAGAGACCCAGTACTTC.

This clonotype was counted a few times. This rearrangement joins TRBV3-1 to TRBJ1-5; tentative D call: TRBD1 (5 bases). The germline V gene has CDR1 LGHDT and CDR2 YNNKEL (reference sequence). The CDR3 is 13 residues long. Trimming took off 2 bases at V and 5 bases at J, with 7 bases between the two ends. The CDR3 DNA reads TGTGCCAGCAGCCAATCGGGGGATCAGCCCCAGCATTTT. It specifies CASSQSGDQPQHF.

The chain uses TRBV4-1 and TRBJ1-6; no firm D call. The CDR3 length is 15 residues. The V end was cut by 0 bases, the J end by 13 bases, with 16 bases between. Germline lookup yields CDR1 MGHRA and CDR2 YSYEKL. CDR3 loop: CASSQDQAEWVPLHF. The CDR3 nucleotides are TGCGCCAGCAGCCAAGATCAGGCGGAGTGGGTCCCCCTCCACTTT.

This sequence joins TRBV13 and TRBJ2-7, with 7 bases that match TRBD1. V lost 5 bases, J lost 5 bases, and 6 bases stayed unmatched. Germline V gives CDR1 PRHDT, CDR2 FYEKMQ (reference sequence). The CDR3 covers 13 residues. CDR3 nucleotides: TGTGCCAGCAGCGCCGACAGGGACCACGAGCAGTACTTC. Protein product: CASSADRDHEQYF.

The chain recombines TRBV7-9 with TRBJ1-2; no reliable D call. CDR3 length: 14 residues. Germline lookup yields CDR1 SEHNR and CDR2 FQNEAQ (reference sequence). V gave up 2 bases and J gave up 4 bases, with 11 bases separating them. The CDR3 DNA follows: TGTGCCAGCAGCTTATCTCCAGAAGCCTATGGCTACACCTTC. Translated: CASSLSPEAYGYTF.

Only a few counts were recorded for this clonotype. This chain connects TRBV9 to TRBJ1-3, with a weak D call TRBD1 (6 bases). V lost 4 bases to trimming and J lost 0 bases, with 14 bases between them. This CDR3 is 16 amino acids long. Germline loops: CDR1 SGDLS, CDR2 YYNGEE. CDR3: CASSTPGHLSGNTIYF. The CDR3 nucleotides read TGTGCCAGCAGCACACCGGGACACCTCTCTGGAAACACCATATATTTT.

This clonotype appeared a few times. The chain combines TRBV6-1 with TRBJ2-7; D might be TRBD1 or TRBD2, each matching 6 bases. CDR3 size: 16 residues. Per germline, CDR1 MNHNS and CDR2 SASEGT. Trimming cost V 6 bases and J 1 base, with 19 bases left between them. The CDR3 DNA follows: TGTGCCAGCAGGACCAGTTCGAGGGGGGCTTCCTACGAGCAGTACTTC. This codes for CASRTSSRGASYEQYF.

The chain has TRBV12-3 or TRBV12-4 and TRBJ1-5; D is possibly TRBD1 (5 bases). The germline V and J ends were trimmed by 4 bases and 3 bases, with 7 bases remaining between them. This CDR3 contains 13 residues. The CDR3 reads CASSSTDNQPQHF. The DNA for the CDR3 is TGTGCCAGCAGTTCGACAGACAATCAGCCCCAGCATTTT.

This clonotype occurred many times. In DNA, the CDR3 is TGCAGCGTTGCGTCGTTGCGGGATGGCTACACCTTC. Its protein is CSVASLRDGYTF. The rearrangement uses TRBV29-1 and TRBJ1-2; D uncertain. Germline V gene data show CDR1 as SQVTM and CDR2 as ANQGSEA. This CDR3 is built from 12 residues. The V gene lost 4 bases and the J gene lost 6 bases, with 12 bases spanning the gap. The complete variable domain, with remaining parts taken from reference TRBV29-1 and TRBJ1-2, reads SAVISQKPSRDICQRGTSLTIQCQVDSQVTMMFWYRQQPGQSLTLIATANQGSEATYESGFVIDKFPISRPNLTFSTLTVSNMSPEDSSIYLCSVASLRDGYTFGSGTRLTVV.

This clonotype came up many times. V usage is TRBV29-1 and J usage is TRBJ1-4; no firm D call. This CDR3 spans 13 amino acids. CDR1 and CDR2 (germline): SQVTM, ANQGSEA. V shed 4 bases and J shed 7 bases, with 13 bases lying between them. The CDR3 loop is CSVVTGRGEKLFF. The CDR3 DNA follows: TGCAGCGTTGTGACCGGGCGCGGTGAAAAACTGTTTTTT. Combining the CDR3 with reference TRBV29-1 and TRBJ1-4 gives the whole variable domain SAVISQKPSRDICQRGTSLTIQCQVDSQVTMMFWYRQQPGQSLTLIATANQGSEATYESGFVIDKFPISRPNLTFSTLTVSNMSPEDSSIYLCSVVTGRGEKLFFGSGTQLSVL.

This chain joins TRBV5-1 and TRBJ2-1; 14 bases map to TRBD2. V gave up 5 bases and J gave up 7 bases; unmatched junction bases: 5. Looked up from germline, CDR1 is SGHRS and CDR2 is YFSETQ. The CDR3 has 15 amino acids. DNA for the CDR3: TGCGCCAGCAGGATTCGGACTAGCGGGGGGAATGAGCAGTTCTTC. Amino acid sequence: CASRIRTSGGNEQFF.